This TCR beta chain came from a study of radiotherapy plus CTLA-4 blockade in lung cancer. As for the study in general: An objective response was seen in 18% of patients, and disease control in around 33%.

This CDR3 comprises 14 residues. CDR1 is KGHSH, CDR2 LQKENI, per germline. Trimming shortened V by 3 bases and J by 5 bases, and 14 bases separated the two germline ends. Produced via immunoSEQ multiplex PCR; TCRdb's table is partial and in-frame only. The data contain some 51,000 clones, about three quarters of them singletons. Specimen: peripheral blood, collected from a patient treated with radiotherapy plus ipilimumab. The sequence was collected from a human donor with non-small cell lung cancer whose response to radiotherapy plus ipilimumab could not be evaluated. The chain is built from TRBV18 and TRBJ2-7; the D gene is possibly TRBD1 (6 bases). The CDR3 nucleotides are TGTGCCAGCTCACCCTCACAGGGAATACACGAGCAGTACTTC. This encodes CASSPSQGIHEQYF.